The 18 T cell receptor beta chains given below trace back to one sample, sequenced in a study of blood T cells in healthy people across ages. A second PCR, run for about 7 to 11 cycles, used a sample-barcoded 5' primer plus a J-beta primer mix. TCRdb processed the 5' RACE reads anew with MiXCR; each CDR3 protein has one entry. The table includes 1.5 million to 2 million distinct CDR3 sequences, approximately 50% detected once. Input material: blood. Source of these receptors: a middle-aged woman in good health.

J is TRBJ2-1 and V is TRBV6-2 or TRBV6-3, with a tentative D call TRBD2 (6 bases). Trimming pared 2 bases from V and 4 bases from J, leaving 9 bases between. The CDR3 consists of 14 residues. The germline V gene has CDR1 MNHEY and CDR2 SVGEGT. CDR3 bases: TGTGCCAGCAGTTACGGGGCGGGGTACAATGAGCAGTTCTTC. Translation gives CASSYGAGYNEQFF.

The chain couples TRBV7-9 to TRBJ1-2; D unresolved. V was pared by 0 bases and J by 1 base, with 12 bases between. The CDR3 length is 16 residues. CDR1 and CDR2 (germline): SEHNR, FQNEAQ (reference sequence). CDR3 bases: TGTGCCAGCAGCTTAGCTAGGAGTCGGGATAACTATGGCTACACCTTC. The encoded protein is CASSLARSRDNYGYTF.

The chain uses TRBV6-6 and TRBJ2-3; TRBD2 agrees at 9 bases. The CDR3 is made up of 14 amino acids. CDR1 is MNHNY, CDR2 SVGAGI, per germline (reference sequence). V shed 8 bases and J 2 bases; nucleotides not matched to a gene: 5. In DNA form, the CDR3 reads TGTGCCAGCGCGCGGGGGGGGAACACAGATACGCAGTATTTT. Its protein is CASARGGNTDTQYF.

The chain links TRBV20-1 to TRBJ2-1; no clear D gene. The V end was cut by 2 bases, the J end by 0 bases, with 11 bases between. This CDR3 region has 15 residues. The germline V gene has CDR1 DFQATT and CDR2 SNEGSKA (reference sequence). The CDR3 region is CSARNALSSYNEQFF. The CDR3 region has the DNA TGCAGTGCTAGAAACGCTCTAAGCTCCTACAATGAGCAGTTCTTC.

Here the CDR3 reads CSALESYEQFF. Here the CDR3 DNA reads TGCAGTGCTCTTGAGTCCTACGAGCAGTTCTTC. The rearrangement uses TRBV20-1 and TRBJ2-7, with D uncertain. The J call may be faulty, since TRBJ2-1 better matches the DNA end. The CDR3 length is 11 residues. Germline V gene data show CDR1 as DFQATT and CDR2 as SNEGSKA (reference sequence).

The sample holds many counts of this clonotype. The V gene is TRBV29-1, the J gene TRBJ2-5; possible D gene TRBD2, 5 bases. The CDR3 is 10 amino acids. Germline values: CDR1 SQVTM, CDR2 ANQGSEA. V lost 7 bases to trimming and J lost 5 bases, with 8 bases between them. CDR3 bases: TGCAGCGGGGGAGTCGAGACCCAGTACTTC. It specifies CSGGVETQYF.

This chain uses TRBV18 with TRBJ2-7; D is ambiguous. Trimming removed 0 bases from V and 6 bases from J, with 9 bases in between. CDR3 size: 13 residues. Germline values: CDR1 KGHSH, CDR2 LQKENI. CDR3 coding DNA: TGTGCCAGCTCACCACCCGACGTCGGCGAGCAGTACTTC. This sequence encodes CASSPPDVGEQYF.

The chain joins TRBV20-1 to TRBJ2-3; 9 bases line up with TRBD2. This CDR3 has 16 residues. V was clipped by 6 bases and J by 6 bases; unmatched bases: 16. Germline V gene sequence: CDR1 DFQATT, CDR2 SNEGSKA (reference sequence). CDR3 sequence (DNA): TGCAGTGCCAAACGAAATAGCGGGGGCTTGGTGGATACGCAGTATTTT. Translation gives CSAKRNSGGLVDTQYF.

The genes are TRBV7-9 and TRBJ1-1; D unresolved. Germline V lookup: CDR1 SEHNR, CDR2 FQNEAQ (reference sequence). The CDR3 has 13 residues. Trimming left V 3 bases short and J 4 bases short, with 9 bases between. In nucleotides, the CDR3 is TGTGCCAGCAGCTTTGGAGGGATCACTGAAGCTTTCTTT. Its translation is CASSFGGITEAFF.

With respect to this clonotype: At one end the junction does not follow the germline gene, possibly because of a read error. This chain links TRBV29-1 with TRBJ1-1; 9 bases line up with TRBD1. The germline gives CDR1 SQVTM, CDR2 ANQGSEA. The CDR3 runs to 13 residues. Written as DNA, the CDR3 is TGCAGCGTGGCGGACAGGGGAAACACTGAGGCTTTCTTT. Amino acids: CSVADRGNTEAFF.

This chain joins TRBV28 and TRBJ2-7; 12 bases are shared with TRBD1. Germline values: CDR1 MDHEN, CDR2 SYDVKM. The CDR3 consists of 18 residues. With 6 bases clipped from V and 9 bases from J, the junction kept 21 bases outside the gene matches. Here the CDR3 DNA reads TGTGCCAGCAGCCGGCACCCTTCCGGGACAGGGGGCCAAGAACGGCAGTACTTC. Amino acid sequence: CASSRHPSGTGGQERQYF.

The chain carries TRBV4-1 and TRBJ2-5; 8 bases agree with TRBD1. CDR1 and CDR2 from the germline V gene are MGHRA and YSYEKL. This CDR3 has 16 residues. With V trimmed by 0 bases and J by 1 base, 4 bases remained unmatched. The CDR3 loop reads CASSQETGVGQETQYF. For the CDR3, the DNA is TGCGCCAGCAGCCAAGAGACAGGGGTGGGCCAAGAGACCCAGTACTTC.

The chain carries TRBV20-1 and TRBJ2-3, with D perhaps matching TRBD2 (5 bases). The germline V gene has CDR1 DFQATT and CDR2 SNEGSKA (reference sequence). This CDR3 spans 18 amino acids. Trimming removed 3 bases at V and 4 bases at J, with 26 bases between. The CDR3 DNA reads as TGCAGTGCTAGTTCATTAACGGGAAAATTAAAGGGTGCAGATACGCAGTATTTT. Protein: CSASSLTGKLKGADTQYF.

The V call is TRBV12-3 or TRBV12-4, the J call TRBJ2-5, with D perhaps matching TRBD1 or TRBD2 (6 bases each). Trimming took 6 bases from V and 5 from J, leaving 19 bases between them. The CDR3 runs to 15 residues. CDR3: CASSLDKGGFETQYF. DNA of the CDR3: TGTGCCAGCAGCCTAGATAAGGGGGGCTTCGAGACCCAGTACTTC.

This clonotype was seen more than once but under ten times. The chain couples TRBV11-2 to TRBJ1-2; 10 bases align to TRBD1. The germline V gene has CDR1 SGHAT and CDR2 FQNNGV. The CDR3 contains 14 residues. V lost 11 bases to trimming and J lost 7 bases; unmatched junction nucleotides: 13. The chain's CDR3 is CACPERTGGRGYTF. In DNA, the CDR3 is TGTGCCTGCCCCGAGAGGACAGGGGGTCGTGGCTACACCTTC.

This clonotype showed up just a few times. This chain links TRBV20-1 with TRBJ2-5; 9 bases align to TRBD2. V shed 0 bases and J 0 bases; nucleotides not matched to a gene: 2. Germline V gene lookup returns CDR1 DFQATT and CDR2 SNEGSKA (reference sequence). CDR3 length: 15 amino acids. CDR3 sequence: CSAREAGGHQETQYF. In DNA, the CDR3 is TGCAGTGCTAGAGAAGCGGGGGGCCACCAAGAGACCCAGTACTTC.

V and J are TRBV2 and TRBJ2-7; TRBD2 aligns across 9 bases. Losses at the gene ends were 4 bases for V and 3 bases for J; bases not matched to a gene: 13. The CDR3 runs to 17 residues. Germline loops: CDR1 SNHLY, CDR2 FYNNEI. The chain's CDR3 is CASSGRLPSGDNYEQYF. The CDR3 coding sequence is TGTGCCAGCAGTGGACGCCTCCCTAGCGGGGACAACTACGAGCAGTACTTC.

The chain couples TRBV5-1 to TRBJ2-3; TRBD2 is a possible D gene (6 bases). The CDR3 length is 16 residues. Trimming cost V 0 bases and J 0 bases, with 11 bases left between them. In germline, CDR1 is SGHRS, CDR2 YFSETQ. CDR3 residues: CASSLVSGTSTDTQYF. CDR3 bases: TGCGCCAGCAGCTTGGTTAGCGGCACTAGCACAGATACGCAGTATTTT.